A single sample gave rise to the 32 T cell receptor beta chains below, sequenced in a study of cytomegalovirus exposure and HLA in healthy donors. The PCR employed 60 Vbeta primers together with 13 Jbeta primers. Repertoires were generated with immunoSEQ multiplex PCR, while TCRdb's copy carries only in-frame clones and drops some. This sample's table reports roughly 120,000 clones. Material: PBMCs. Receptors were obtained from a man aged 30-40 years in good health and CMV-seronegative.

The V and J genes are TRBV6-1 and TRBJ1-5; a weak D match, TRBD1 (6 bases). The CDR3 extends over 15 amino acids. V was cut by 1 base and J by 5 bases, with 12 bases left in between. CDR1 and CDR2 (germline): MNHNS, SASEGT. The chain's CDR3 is CASSEGGGRDQPQHF. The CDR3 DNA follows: TGTGCCAGCAGTGAAGGAGGGGGACGAGATCAGCCCCAGCATTTT.

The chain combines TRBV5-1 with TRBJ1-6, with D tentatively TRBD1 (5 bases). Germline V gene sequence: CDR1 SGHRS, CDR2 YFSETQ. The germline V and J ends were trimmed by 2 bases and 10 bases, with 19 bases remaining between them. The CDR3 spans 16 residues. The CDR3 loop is CASSLTGDGGQSPLHF. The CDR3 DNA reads TGCGCCAGCAGCTTAACGGGAGATGGGGGTCAATCACCCCTCCACTTT.

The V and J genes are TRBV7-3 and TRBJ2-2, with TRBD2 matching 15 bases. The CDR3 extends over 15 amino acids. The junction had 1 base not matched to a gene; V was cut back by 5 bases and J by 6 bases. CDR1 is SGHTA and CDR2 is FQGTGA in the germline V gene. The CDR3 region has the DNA TGTGCCAGCAGCGGACTAGCGGGAGGGCCCGGGGAGCTGTTTTTT. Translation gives CASSGLAGGPGELFF. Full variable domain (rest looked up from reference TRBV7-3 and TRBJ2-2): GAGVSQTPSNKVTEKGKYVELRCDPISGHTALYWYRQSLGQGPEFLIYFQGTGAADDSGLPNDRFFAVRPEGSVSTLKIQRTERGDSAVYLCASSGLAGGPGELFFGEGSRLTVL.

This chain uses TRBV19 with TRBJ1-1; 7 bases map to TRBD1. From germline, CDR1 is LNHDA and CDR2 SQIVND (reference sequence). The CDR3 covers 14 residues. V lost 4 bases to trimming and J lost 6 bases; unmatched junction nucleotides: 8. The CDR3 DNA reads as TGTGCCAGTAGTACTAGACAGGGTCTCTCTGAAGCTTTCTTT. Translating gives CASSTRQGLSEAFF.

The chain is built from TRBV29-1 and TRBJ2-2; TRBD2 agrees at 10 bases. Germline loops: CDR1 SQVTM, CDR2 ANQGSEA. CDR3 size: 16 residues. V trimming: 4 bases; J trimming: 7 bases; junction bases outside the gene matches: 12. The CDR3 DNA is TGCAGCGTTGGACTACCTAGCGGGAGAACTGTCGGGGAGCTGTTTTTT. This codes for CSVGLPSGRTVGELFF.

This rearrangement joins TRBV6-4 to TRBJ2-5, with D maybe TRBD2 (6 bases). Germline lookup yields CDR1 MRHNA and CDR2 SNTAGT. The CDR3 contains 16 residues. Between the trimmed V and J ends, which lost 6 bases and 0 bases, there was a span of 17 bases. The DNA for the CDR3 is TGTGCCAGCAGCTTCCCCCGGGACTCACACCAAGAGACCCAGTACTTC. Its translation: CASSFPRDSHQETQYF.

CDR3 bases: TGTGCCAGCAGCCCCAACGTGGGGGGATCTGGCTACACCTTC. Translated: CASSPNVGGSGYTF. The J gene is TRBJ1-2, the V gene TRBV5-8; D possibly corresponds to TRBD1 (5 bases). Trimming shortened V by 4 bases and J by 7 bases, and 17 bases separated the two germline ends. The CDR3 is made up of 14 amino acids. The germline CDR1 and CDR2 sequences are SGHTS and YDEGEE.

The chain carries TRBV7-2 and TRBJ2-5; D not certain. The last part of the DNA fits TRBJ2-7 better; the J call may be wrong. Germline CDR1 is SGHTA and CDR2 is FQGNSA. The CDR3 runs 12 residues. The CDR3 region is CASSRPPYEQYF. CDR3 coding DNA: TGTGCCAGCAGCCGCCCGCCCTACGAGCAGTACTTC.

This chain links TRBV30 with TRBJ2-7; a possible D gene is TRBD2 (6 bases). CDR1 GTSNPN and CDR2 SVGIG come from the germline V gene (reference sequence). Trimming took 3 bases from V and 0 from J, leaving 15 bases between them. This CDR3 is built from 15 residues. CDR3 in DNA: TGTGCCTGGAGGCGGTTAGCGGCCAGCTCCTACGAGCAGTACTTC. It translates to CAWRRLAASSYEQYF.

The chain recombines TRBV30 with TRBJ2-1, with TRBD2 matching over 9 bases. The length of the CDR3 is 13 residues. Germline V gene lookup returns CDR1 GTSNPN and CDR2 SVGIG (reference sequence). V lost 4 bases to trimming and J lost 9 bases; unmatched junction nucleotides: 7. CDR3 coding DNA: TGTGCCTGGACAAGAGCGGGAGGCAGTGAGCAGTTCTTC. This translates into CAWTRAGGSEQFF.

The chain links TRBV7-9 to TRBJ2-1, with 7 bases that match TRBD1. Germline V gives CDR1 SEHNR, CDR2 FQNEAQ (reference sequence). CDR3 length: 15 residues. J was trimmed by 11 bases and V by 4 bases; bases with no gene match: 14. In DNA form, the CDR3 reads TGTGCCAGCAGCTCCGGGACAGATCAAAAGGGAAAGCAGTTCTTC. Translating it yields CASSSGTDQKGKQFF.

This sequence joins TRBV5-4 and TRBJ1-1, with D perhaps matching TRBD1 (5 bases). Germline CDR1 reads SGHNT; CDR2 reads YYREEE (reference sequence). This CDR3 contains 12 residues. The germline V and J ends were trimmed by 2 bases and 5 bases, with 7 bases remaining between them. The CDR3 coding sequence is TGTGCCAGCAGCTTTGACAGTACTGAAGCTTTCTTT. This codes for CASSFDSTEAFF.

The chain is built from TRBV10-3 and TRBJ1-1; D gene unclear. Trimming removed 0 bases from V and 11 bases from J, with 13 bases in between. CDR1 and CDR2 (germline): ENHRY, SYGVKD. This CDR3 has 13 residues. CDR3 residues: CAISESGTGGAFF. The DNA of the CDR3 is TGTGCCATCAGTGAGTCAGGAACCGGAGGGGCTTTCTTT.

The CDR3 DNA is TGTGCCAGCAGCTTGGCGGGACAGCCTTTTGATTCACCCCTCCACTTT. Translated: CASSLAGQPFDSPLHF. This chain joins TRBV5-5 and TRBJ1-6; 7 bases match TRBD1. The CDR3 is 16 residues long. J lost 8 bases, V lost 0 bases, and 8 bases had no gene match. CDR1 is SGHKS and CDR2 is YYEKEE in the germline V gene (reference sequence).

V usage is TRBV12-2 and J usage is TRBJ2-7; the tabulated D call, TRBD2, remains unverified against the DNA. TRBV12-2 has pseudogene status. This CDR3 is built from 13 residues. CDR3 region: CASRFRECYEQYF. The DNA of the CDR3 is TGTGCAAGTCGCTTTCGGGAGTGCTACGAGCAGTACTTC.

CDR3 sequence reads: CASSPGSGVLETQYF. CDR3 sequence (DNA): TGCGCCAGCAGCCCTGGATCAGGGGTGTTAGAGACCCAGTACTTC. The chain uses TRBV5-1 and TRBJ2-5; perhaps TRBD1 as D (6 bases). The CDR3 consists of 15 residues. Trimming stripped 4 bases from V and 4 bases from J, with 17 bases between. Germline lookup yields CDR1 SGHRS and CDR2 YFSETQ.

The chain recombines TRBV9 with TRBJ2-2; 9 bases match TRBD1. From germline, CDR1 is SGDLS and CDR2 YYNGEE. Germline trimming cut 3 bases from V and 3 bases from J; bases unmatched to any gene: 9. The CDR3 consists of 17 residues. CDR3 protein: CASSGQGVGSDTGELFF. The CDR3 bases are TGTGCCAGCAGCGGACAGGGGGTGGGATCGGACACCGGGGAGCTGTTTTTT.

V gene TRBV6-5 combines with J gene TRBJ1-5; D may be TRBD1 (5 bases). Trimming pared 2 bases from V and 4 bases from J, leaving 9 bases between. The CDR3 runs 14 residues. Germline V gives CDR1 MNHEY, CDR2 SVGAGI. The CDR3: CASSYIGQNQPQHF. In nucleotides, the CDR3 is TGTGCCAGCAGTTACATTGGACAAAATCAGCCCCAGCATTTT.

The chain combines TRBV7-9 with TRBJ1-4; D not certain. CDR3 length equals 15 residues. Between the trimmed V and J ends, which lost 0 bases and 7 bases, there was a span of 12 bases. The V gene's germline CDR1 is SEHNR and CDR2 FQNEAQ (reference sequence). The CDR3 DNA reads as TGTGCCAGCAGCTTAGCGGTGGAGGGCCGTGAAAAACTGTTTTTT. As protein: CASSLAVEGREKLFF. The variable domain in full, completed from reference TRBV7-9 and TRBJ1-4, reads DTGVSQNPRHKITKRGQNVTFRCDPISEHNRLYWYRQTLGQGPEFLTYFQNEAQLEKSRLLSDRFSAERPKGSFSTLEIQRTEQGDSAMYLCASSLAVEGREKLFFGSGTQLSVL.

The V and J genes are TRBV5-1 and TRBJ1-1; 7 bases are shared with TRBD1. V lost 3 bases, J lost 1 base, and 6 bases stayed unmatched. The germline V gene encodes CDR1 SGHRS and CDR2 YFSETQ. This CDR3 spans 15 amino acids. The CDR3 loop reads CASSYLTGRNTEAFF. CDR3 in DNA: TGCGCCAGCAGCTACCTGACAGGGCGGAACACTGAAGCTTTCTTT.

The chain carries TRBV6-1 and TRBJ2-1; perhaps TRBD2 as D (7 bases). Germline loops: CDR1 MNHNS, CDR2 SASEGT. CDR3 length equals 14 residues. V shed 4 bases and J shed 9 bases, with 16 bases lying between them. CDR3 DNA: TGTGCCAGCAGTGGGGCTAGGGGGGGAGGTGAGCAGTTCTTC. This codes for CASSGARGGGEQFF.

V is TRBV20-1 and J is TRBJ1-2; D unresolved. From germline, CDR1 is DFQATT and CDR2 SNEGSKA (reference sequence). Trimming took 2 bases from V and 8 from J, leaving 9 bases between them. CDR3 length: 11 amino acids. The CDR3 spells CSARTPGGYTF. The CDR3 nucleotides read TGCAGTGCTAGAACTCCGGGGGGCTACACCTTC.

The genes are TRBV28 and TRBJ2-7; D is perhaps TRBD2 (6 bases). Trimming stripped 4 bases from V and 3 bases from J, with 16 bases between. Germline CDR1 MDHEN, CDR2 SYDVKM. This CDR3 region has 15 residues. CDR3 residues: CASSSLSGSRYEQYF. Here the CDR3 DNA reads TGTGCCAGCAGTTCCCTTAGCGGTAGCCGCTACGAGCAGTACTTC.

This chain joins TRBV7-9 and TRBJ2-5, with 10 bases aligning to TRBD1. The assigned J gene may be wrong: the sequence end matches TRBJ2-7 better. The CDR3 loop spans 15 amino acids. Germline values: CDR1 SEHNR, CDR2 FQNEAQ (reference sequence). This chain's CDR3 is CASSWGQGNRYEQYF. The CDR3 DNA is TGTGCCAGCAGCTGGGGACAGGGGAATAGGTACGAGCAGTACTTC.

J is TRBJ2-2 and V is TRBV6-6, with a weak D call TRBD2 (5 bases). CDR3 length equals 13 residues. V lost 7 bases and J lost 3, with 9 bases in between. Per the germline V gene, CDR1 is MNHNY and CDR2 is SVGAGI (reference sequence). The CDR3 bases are TGTGCCAGCACCGGACTGTACACCGGGGAGCTGTTTTTT. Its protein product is CASTGLYTGELFF.

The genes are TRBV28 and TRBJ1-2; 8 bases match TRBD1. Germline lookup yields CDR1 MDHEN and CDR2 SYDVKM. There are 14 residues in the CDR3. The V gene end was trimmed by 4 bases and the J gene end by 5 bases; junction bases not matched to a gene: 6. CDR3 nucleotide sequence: TGTGCCAGCAGTTCAGGGCAGGGGGCATATGGCTACACCTTC. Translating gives CASSSGQGAYGYTF.

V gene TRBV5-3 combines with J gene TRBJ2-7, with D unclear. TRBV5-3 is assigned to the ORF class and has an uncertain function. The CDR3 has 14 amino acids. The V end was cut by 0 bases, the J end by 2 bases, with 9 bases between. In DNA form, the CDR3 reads TGTGCCAGAAGCTTGGATGAGGAACCCTACGAGCAGTACTTC. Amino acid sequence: CARSLDEEPYEQYF.

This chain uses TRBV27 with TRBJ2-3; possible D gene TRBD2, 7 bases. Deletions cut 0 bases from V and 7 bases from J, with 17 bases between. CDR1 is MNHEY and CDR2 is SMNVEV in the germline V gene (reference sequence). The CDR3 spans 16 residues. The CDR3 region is CASSLSRGRGGNTQYF. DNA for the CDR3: TGTGCCAGCAGTTTATCCAGGGGAAGGGGGGGAAATACGCAGTATTTT.

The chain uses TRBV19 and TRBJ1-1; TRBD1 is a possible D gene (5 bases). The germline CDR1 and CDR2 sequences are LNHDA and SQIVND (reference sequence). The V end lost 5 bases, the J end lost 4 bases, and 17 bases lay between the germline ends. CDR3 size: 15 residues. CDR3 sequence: CASSLLGQGGTEAFF. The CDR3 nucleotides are TGTGCCAGTAGTCTCCTCGGGCAGGGAGGCACTGAAGCTTTCTTT.

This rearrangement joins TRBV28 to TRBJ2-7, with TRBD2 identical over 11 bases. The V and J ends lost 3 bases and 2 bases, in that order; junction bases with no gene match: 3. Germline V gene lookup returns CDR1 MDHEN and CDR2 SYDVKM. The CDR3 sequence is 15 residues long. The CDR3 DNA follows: TGTGCCAGCAGTTTCAGGACTAGCGGGCCCTACGAGCAGTACTTC. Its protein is CASSFRTSGPYEQYF.

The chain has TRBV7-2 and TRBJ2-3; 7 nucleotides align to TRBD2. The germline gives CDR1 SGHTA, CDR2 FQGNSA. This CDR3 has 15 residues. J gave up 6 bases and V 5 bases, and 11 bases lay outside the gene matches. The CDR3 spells CASSPASGQKDTQYF. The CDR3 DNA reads TGTGCCAGCAGCCCCGCTAGCGGCCAGAAGGATACGCAGTATTTT.

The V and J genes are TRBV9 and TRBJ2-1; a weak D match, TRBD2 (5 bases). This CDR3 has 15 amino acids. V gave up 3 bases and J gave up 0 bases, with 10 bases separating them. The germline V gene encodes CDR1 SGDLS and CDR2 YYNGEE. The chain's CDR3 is CASSASGSSYNEQFF. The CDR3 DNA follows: TGTGCCAGCAGCGCAAGTGGGAGCTCCTACAATGAGCAGTTCTTC. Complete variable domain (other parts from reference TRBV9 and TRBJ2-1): DSGVTQTPKHLITATGQRVTLRCSPRSGDLSVYWYQQSLDQGLQFLIQYYNGEERAKGNILERFSAQQFPDLHSELNLSSLELGDSALYFCASSASGSSYNEQFFGPGTRLTVL.